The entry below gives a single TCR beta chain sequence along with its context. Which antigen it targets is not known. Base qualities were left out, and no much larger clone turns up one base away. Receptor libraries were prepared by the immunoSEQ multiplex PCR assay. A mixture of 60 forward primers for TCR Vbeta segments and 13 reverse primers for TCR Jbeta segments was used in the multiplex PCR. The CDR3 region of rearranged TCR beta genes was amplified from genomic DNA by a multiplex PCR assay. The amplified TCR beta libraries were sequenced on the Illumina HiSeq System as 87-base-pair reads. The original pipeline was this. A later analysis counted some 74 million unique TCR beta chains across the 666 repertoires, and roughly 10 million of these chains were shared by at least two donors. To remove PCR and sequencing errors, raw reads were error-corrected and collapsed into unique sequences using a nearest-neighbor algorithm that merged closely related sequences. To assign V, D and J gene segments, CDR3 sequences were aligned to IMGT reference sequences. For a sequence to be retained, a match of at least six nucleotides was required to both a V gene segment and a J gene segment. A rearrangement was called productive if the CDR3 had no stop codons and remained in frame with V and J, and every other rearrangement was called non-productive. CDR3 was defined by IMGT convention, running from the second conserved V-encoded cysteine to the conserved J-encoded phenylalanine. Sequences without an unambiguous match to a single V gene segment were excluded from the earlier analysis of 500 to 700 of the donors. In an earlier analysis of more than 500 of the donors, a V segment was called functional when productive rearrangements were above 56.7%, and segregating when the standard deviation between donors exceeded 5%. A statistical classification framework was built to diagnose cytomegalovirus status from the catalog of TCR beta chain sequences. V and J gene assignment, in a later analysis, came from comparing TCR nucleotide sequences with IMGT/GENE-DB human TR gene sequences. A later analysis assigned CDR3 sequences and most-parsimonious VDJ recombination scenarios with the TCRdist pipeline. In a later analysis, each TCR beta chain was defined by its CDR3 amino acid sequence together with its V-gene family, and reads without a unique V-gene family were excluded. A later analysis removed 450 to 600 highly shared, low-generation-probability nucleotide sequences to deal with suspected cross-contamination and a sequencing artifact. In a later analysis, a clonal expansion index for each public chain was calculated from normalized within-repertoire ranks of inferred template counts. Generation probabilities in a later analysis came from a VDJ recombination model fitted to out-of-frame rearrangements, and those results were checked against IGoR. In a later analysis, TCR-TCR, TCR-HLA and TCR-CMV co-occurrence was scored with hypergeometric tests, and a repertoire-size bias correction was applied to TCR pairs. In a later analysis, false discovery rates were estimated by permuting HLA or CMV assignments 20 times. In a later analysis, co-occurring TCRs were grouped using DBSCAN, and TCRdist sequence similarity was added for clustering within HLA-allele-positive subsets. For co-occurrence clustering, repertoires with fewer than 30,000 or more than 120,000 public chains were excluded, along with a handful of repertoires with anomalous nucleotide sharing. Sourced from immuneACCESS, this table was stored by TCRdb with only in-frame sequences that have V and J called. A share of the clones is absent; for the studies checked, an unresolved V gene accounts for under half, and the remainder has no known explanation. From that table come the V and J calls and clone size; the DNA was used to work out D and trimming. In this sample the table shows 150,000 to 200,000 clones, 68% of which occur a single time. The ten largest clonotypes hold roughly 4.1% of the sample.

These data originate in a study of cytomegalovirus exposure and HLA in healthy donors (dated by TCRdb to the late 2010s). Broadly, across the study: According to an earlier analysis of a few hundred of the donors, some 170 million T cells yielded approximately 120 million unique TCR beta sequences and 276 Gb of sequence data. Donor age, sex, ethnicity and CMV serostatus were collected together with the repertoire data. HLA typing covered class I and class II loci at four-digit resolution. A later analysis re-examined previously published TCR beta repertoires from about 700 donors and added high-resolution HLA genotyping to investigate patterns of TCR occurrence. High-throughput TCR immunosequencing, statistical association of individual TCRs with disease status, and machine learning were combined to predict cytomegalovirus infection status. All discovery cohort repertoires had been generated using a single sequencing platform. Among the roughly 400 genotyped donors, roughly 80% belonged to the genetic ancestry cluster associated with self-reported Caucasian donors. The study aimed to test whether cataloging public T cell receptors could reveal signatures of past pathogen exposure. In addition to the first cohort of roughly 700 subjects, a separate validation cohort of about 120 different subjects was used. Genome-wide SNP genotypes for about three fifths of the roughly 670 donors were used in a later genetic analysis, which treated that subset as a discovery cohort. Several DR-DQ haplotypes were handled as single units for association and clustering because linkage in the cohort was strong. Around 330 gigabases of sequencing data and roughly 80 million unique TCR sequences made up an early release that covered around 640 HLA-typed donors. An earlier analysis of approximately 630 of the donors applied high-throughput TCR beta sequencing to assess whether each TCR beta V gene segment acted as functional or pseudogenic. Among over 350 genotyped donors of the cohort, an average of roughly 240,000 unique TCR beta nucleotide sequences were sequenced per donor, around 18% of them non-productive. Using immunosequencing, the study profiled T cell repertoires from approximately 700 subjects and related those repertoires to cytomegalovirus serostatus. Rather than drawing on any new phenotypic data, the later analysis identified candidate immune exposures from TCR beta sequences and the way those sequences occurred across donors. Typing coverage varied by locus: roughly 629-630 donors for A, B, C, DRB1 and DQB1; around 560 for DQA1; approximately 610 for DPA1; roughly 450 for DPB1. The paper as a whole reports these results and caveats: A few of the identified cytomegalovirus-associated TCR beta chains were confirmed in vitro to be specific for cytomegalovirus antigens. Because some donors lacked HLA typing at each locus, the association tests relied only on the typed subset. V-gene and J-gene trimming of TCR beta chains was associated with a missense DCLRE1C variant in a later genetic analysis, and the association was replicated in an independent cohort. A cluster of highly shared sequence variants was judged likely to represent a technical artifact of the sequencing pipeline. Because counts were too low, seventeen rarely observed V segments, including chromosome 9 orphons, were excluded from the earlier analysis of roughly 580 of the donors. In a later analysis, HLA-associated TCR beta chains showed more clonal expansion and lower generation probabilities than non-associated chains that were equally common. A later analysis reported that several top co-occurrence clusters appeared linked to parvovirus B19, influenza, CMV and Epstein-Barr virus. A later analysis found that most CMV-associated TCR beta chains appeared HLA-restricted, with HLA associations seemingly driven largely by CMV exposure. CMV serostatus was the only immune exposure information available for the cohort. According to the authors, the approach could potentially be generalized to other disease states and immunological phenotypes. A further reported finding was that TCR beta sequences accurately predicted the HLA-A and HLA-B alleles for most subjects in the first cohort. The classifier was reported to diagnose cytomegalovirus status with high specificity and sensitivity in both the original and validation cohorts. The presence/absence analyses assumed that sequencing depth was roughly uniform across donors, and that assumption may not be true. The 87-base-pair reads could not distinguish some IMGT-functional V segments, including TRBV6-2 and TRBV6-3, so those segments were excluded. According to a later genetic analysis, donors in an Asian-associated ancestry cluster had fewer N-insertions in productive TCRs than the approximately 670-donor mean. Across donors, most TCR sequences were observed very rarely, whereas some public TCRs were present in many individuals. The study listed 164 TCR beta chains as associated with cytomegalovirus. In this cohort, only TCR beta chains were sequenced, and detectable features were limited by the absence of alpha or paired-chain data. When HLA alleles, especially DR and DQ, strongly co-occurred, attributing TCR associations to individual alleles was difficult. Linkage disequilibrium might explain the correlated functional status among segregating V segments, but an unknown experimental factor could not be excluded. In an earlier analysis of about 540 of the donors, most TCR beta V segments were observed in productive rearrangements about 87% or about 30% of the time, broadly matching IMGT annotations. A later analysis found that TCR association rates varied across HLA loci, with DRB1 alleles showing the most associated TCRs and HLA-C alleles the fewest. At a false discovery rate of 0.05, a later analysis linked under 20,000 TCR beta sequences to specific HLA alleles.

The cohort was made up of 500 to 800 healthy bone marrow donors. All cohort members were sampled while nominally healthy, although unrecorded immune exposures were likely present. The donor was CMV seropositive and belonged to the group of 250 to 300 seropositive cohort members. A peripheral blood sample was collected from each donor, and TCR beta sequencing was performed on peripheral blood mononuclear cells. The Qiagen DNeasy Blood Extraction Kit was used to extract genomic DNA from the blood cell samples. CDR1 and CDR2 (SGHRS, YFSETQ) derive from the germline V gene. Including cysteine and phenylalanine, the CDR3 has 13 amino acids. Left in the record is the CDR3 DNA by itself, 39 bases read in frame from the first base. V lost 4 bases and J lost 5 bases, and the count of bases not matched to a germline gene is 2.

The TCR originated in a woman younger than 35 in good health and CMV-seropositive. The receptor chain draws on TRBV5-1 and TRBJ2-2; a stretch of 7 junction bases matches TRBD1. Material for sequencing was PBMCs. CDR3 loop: CASSDRETGELFF. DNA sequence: TGCGCCAGCAGCGACAGGGAAACCGGGGAGCTGTTTTTT.